The 7 T cell receptor beta chains reported below all come from one sample, sequenced in a study of identical twins. TCRdb itself ran the 5' RACE reads through MiXCR, one entry per CDR3 protein. This sample has more than 1.5 million distinct CDR3 sequences, with about 32% found just once. Sequenced sample: cord blood. Receptors originate from a newborn girl in good health.

In this sample, this clonotype turned up a few times. The chain uses TRBV7-8 and TRBJ2-7, with 9 bases matching TRBD2. Trimming cost V 7 bases and J 3 bases; bases outside gene matches: 10. The germline V gene encodes CDR1 SGHVS and CDR2 FQNEAQ. This CDR3 is 15 amino acids long. The CDR3 DNA reads TGTGCCAGCACCTCCACGACTAGCGGATTCTACGAGCAGTACTTC. This gives the protein CASTSTTSGFYEQYF.

This clonotype came up once. The chain carries TRBV28 and TRBJ1-1; no clear D gene. The CDR3 sequence is 16 residues long. Germline assignment: CDR1 MDHEN and CDR2 SYDVKM. V shed 0 bases and J shed 3 bases, with 14 bases lying between them. The CDR3 sequence: CASSLWDSSFDTEAFF. The CDR3 DNA reads TGTGCCAGCAGTTTATGGGACTCCAGTTTCGACACTGAAGCTTTCTTT.

There are a few counts of this clonotype. The genes are TRBV15 and TRBJ2-7; D possibly uses TRBD1 or TRBD2 (5 bases each). CDR1 and CDR2 (germline): LNHNV, YYDKDF (reference sequence). Between the trimmed V and J ends, which lost 1 base and 2 bases, there was a span of 12 bases. CDR3 length: 15 residues. As DNA, the CDR3 is TGTGCCACCAGCAGAGGAAGGGACGAGACCTACGAGCAGTACTTC. Its translation is CATSRGRDETYEQYF.

This clonotype was observed once. The chain joins TRBV20-1 to TRBJ2-2; 11 bases match TRBD2. The CDR3 extends over 16 amino acids. Germline V gene data show CDR1 as DFQATT and CDR2 as SNEGSKA (reference sequence). V trimming: 3 bases; J trimming: 4 bases; junction bases outside the gene matches: 7. CDR3 amino acids: CSARVSSGGFTGELFF. DNA of the CDR3: TGCAGTGCTAGGGTTTCTAGCGGGGGGTTCACCGGGGAGCTGTTTTTT.

The V gene is TRBV20-1, the J gene TRBJ2-3; 10 nucleotides match TRBD2. This CDR3 spans 15 amino acids. Germline assignment: CDR1 DFQATT and CDR2 SNEGSKA (reference sequence). V shed 3 bases and J 4 bases; nucleotides not matched to a gene: 7. The CDR3 nucleotides read TGCAGTGCTAGCGCTAGCGGGAGAGGGGCAGATACGCAGTATTTT. It translates to CSASASGRGADTQYF.

This chain links TRBV20-1 with TRBJ2-1; weak D call: TRBD2 (6 bases). The tail of the sequence fits TRBJ2-7 better, so the J call may be wrong. CDR3 length: 17 residues. Germline V gives CDR1 DFQATT, CDR2 SNEGSKA (reference sequence). The CDR3 coding sequence is TGCAGTGCTAGAGATCGGAGGGGCGGGATTAATTACAATGAGCAGTACTTC. It yields the protein CSARDRRGGINYNEQYF.

V and J are TRBV11-3 and TRBJ1-1; D might be TRBD1 (5 bases). This CDR3 has 16 residues. V lost 2 bases and J 1 base, leaving 14 bases between the germline ends. The V gene's germline CDR1 is SGHNT and CDR2 YENEEA. The CDR3 sequence is CASSLPPHRRNTEAFF. CDR3 bases: TGTGCCAGCAGCTTACCCCCCCACAGGAGGAACACTGAAGCTTTCTTT. Full variable domain (rest looked up from reference TRBV11-3 and TRBJ1-1): EAGVVQSPRYKIIEKKQPVAFWCNPISGHNTLYWYLQNLGQGPELLIRYENEEAVDDSQLPKDRFSAERLKGVDSTLKIQPAELGDSAVYLCASSLPPHRRNTEAFFGQGTRLTVV.